Each of the 29 T cell receptor beta chains below was sequenced from the same sample in a study of vaccination and CD4 T cells after COVID-19. With the Oncomine TCR Beta short-read assay, DNA from cultured CD4+ T cells was sequenced. TCRdb analysed the PCR reads with MiXCR anew, one entry per CDR3 protein. The table shows more than 10,000 distinct CDR3 sequences, with under 65% occurring only once. As to treatment: approximately 9-day PBMC culture with coronavirus spike peptide pools or control peptides (ViraFEST assay). These receptors have no known antigen. The sample taken for sequencing was CD4+ T cells from blood, cultured in vitro. The receptors shown here come from a human donor who had recovered from COVID-19.

This chain uses TRBV24-1 with TRBJ2-3; 9 bases match TRBD2. The CDR3 runs to 16 residues. From germline, CDR1 is KGHDR and CDR2 SFDVKD. After removal of 0 bases from V and 1 base from J, the junction contained 1 base not matched to a gene. CDR3 sequence (DNA): TGTGCCACCAGTGATTTGGCGGGGGGGGGCACAGATACGCAGTATTTT. This translates into CATSDLAGGGTDTQYF.

This clonotype was observed a handful of times. The chain has TRBV6-2 or TRBV6-3 and TRBJ2-7, with TRBD1 as a possible D gene (5 bases). CDR1 is MNHEY and CDR2 is SVGEGT in the germline V gene. Trimming removed 5 bases from V and 5 bases from J, with 16 bases in between. This CDR3 has 14 residues. CDR3 protein: CASSPLWGPNEQYF. The CDR3 bases are TGTGCCAGCAGTCCCTTGTGGGGCCCGAACGAGCAGTACTTC.

This clonotype showed up just a few times. This chain joins TRBV6-2 or TRBV6-3 and TRBJ1-5, with D unclear. The length of the CDR3 is 15 residues. Germline values: CDR1 MNHEY, CDR2 SVGEGT. The V and J ends lost 2 bases and 3 bases respectively, with 11 bases between them. The CDR3 DNA reads TGTGCCAGCAGTTACGGTGGGCAGACCAATCAGCCCCAGCATTTT. This sequence encodes CASSYGGQTNQPQHF.

V gene TRBV15 combines with J gene TRBJ2-3; no definite D call. CDR3 length equals 14 residues. V gave up 5 bases and J gave up 1 base, with 10 bases separating them. The germline gives CDR1 LNHNV, CDR2 YYDKDF (reference sequence). CDR3 protein: CATSGNSRTDTQYF. CDR3 nucleotides: TGTGCCACCAGCGGCAACAGTCGCACAGATACGCAGTATTTT.

The chain is built from TRBV6-1 and TRBJ1-6; no definite D call. Trimming pared 6 bases from V and 9 bases from J, leaving 12 bases between. Germline V gene data show CDR1 as MNHNS and CDR2 as SASEGT. The CDR3 sequence is 13 residues long. The CDR3 DNA follows: TGTGCCAGCAGGCCCCGGGGTGGTTCACCCCTCCACTTT. It translates to CASRPRGGSPLHF.

The DNA of the CDR3 is TGTGCCAGTAATTACGGGTTCCCCTCCGGGGAGCTGTTTTTT. This encodes CASNYGFPSGELFF. The chain recombines TRBV19 with TRBJ2-2; D ambiguous. The V and J ends lost 7 bases and 6 bases respectively, with 15 bases between them. The CDR3 length is 14 residues. Germline V gene lookup returns CDR1 LNHDA and CDR2 SQIVND (reference sequence).

V and J are TRBV5-4 and TRBJ1-1, with 7 bases lining up with TRBD1. The CDR3 sequence is 14 residues long. V was clipped by 4 bases and J by 4 bases; unmatched bases: 7. Germline CDR1 SGHNT, CDR2 YYREEE (reference sequence). CDR3 loop: CASSTRDRFTEAFF. The DNA of the CDR3 is TGTGCCAGCAGCACCCGGGACAGATTCACTGAAGCTTTCTTT.

The chain combines TRBV7-4 with TRBJ1-3; no clear D gene. The V gene lost 10 bases and the J gene lost 2 bases, with 12 bases spanning the gap. The CDR3 has 13 residues. Germline values: CDR1 SGHVT, CDR2 SQSDAQ. CDR3 DNA: TGTGCCACCCTGAAGCCAGCTGGAAACACCATATATTTT. This translates into CATLKPAGNTIYF.

This clonotype was observed once. The chain couples TRBV6-5 to TRBJ1-1; D perhaps matches TRBD1 (5 bases). Germline-derived CDR1 and CDR2 are MNHEY and SVGAGI. This CDR3 spans 14 amino acids. V lost 2 bases and J lost 3, with 10 bases in between. This CDR3 reads CASSYRTGDTEAFF. CDR3 DNA sequence: TGTGCCAGCAGTTACCGGACGGGGGACACTGAAGCTTTCTTT.

The rearrangement joins TRBV5-6 to TRBJ2-3; 8 nucleotides line up with TRBD1. CDR1 SGHDT and CDR2 YYEEEE come from the germline V gene. The CDR3 sequence is 16 residues long. V trimming: 4 bases; J trimming: 1 base; junction bases outside the gene matches: 8. CDR3 DNA sequence: TGTGCCAGCAGCATCCCATCGGGACAGGGCACAGATACGCAGTATTTT. Its protein is CASSIPSGQGTDTQYF.

This clonotype appeared a few times. CDR3 sequence reads: CATSGDWEAQYF. Written as DNA, the CDR3 is TGTGCCACCAGTGGAGATTGGGAGGCCCAGTACTTC. The chain is built from TRBV24-1 and TRBJ2-5; a possible D gene is TRBD2 (6 bases). The CDR3 covers 12 residues. Looked up from germline, CDR1 is KGHDR and CDR2 is SFDVKD. Trimming left V 5 bases short and J 9 bases short, with 12 bases between.

This clonotype showed up just once. This chain connects TRBV5-1 to TRBJ1-5; 7 nucleotides agree with TRBD1. The trim removed 4 bases at V and 6 bases at J, leaving 4 bases unmatched. CDR3 length equals 13 residues. In germline, CDR1 is SGHRS, CDR2 YFSETQ. The CDR3 nucleotides read TGCGCCAGCAGCCCACAGGGGTTTCAGCCCCAGCATTTT. Its protein product is CASSPQGFQPQHF.

The chain combines TRBV7-2 with TRBJ2-2; D possibly corresponds to TRBD2 (5 bases). Germline V lookup: CDR1 SGHTA, CDR2 FQGNSA. There are 15 residues in the CDR3. Trimming left V 2 bases short and J 6 bases short, with 13 bases between. CDR3 bases: TGTGCCAGCAGCTTACAACGGGGTAGCCCCGGGGAGCTGTTTTTT. Translating it yields CASSLQRGSPGELFF.

The chain has TRBV7-2 and TRBJ2-7; TRBD1 matches at 9 bases. Germline CDR1 is SGHTA and CDR2 is FQGNSA. The CDR3 totals 18 residues. The J segment lost 4 bases and the V segment lost 2 bases, leaving 15 bases of the junction unmatched. The CDR3 sequence: CASSLLSVRDRDFYEQYF. The CDR3 DNA follows: TGTGCCAGCAGCTTACTCTCTGTCCGGGACAGGGATTTTTACGAGCAGTACTTC. Looking up the rest from reference TRBV7-2 and TRBJ2-7 gives the full variable domain: GAGVSQSPSNKVTEKGKDVELRCDPISGHTALYWYRQSLGQGLEFLIYFQGNSAPDKSGLPSDRFSAERTGGSVSTLTIQRTQQEDSAVYLCASSLLSVRDRDFYEQYFGPGTRLTVT.

CDR3: CSVEGRARGTDTQYF. CDR3 DNA: TGCAGCGTTGAAGGGAGGGCCCGGGGCACAGATACGCAGTATTTT. This rearrangement joins TRBV29-1 to TRBJ2-3; D perhaps matches TRBD2 (6 bases). Trimming took off 1 base at V and 1 base at J, with 12 bases between the two ends. CDR3 length: 15 amino acids. Germline V gene data show CDR1 as SQVTM and CDR2 as ANQGSEA.

The V and J genes are TRBV4-2 and TRBJ2-2, with 11 bases that match TRBD2. CDR1 and CDR2 (germline): LGHNA, YNFKEQ. This CDR3 contains 16 residues. The V segment lost 4 bases and the J segment 4 bases; nucleotides outside the gene matches: 5. CDR3 in amino acids: CASSPLGTSGTGELFF. The CDR3 region has the DNA TGTGCCAGCAGCCCTCTCGGGACTAGCGGCACCGGGGAGCTGTTTTTT.

Only a few counts were recorded for this clonotype. The chain links TRBV19 to TRBJ2-6, with 9 positions matching TRBD1. The CDR3 contains 18 residues. The V gene's germline CDR1 is LNHDA and CDR2 SQIVND (reference sequence). V dropped 3 bases and J dropped 2; count of bases not matched to a gene: 8. The CDR3 nucleotides read TGTGCCAGTAGTATTGGGGGACAGGGACTCCCTGGGGCCAACGTCCTGACTTTC. Amino acid sequence: CASSIGGQGLPGANVLTF.

This clonotype showed up just once. The chain is built from TRBV6-1 and TRBJ2-5; D remains unclear. Germline values: CDR1 MNHNS, CDR2 SASEGT. Between the trimmed V and J ends, which lost 6 bases and 2 bases, there was a span of 10 bases. The CDR3 is made up of 13 amino acids. The DNA for the CDR3 is TGTGCCAGCAGCCGACGGGTACAAGAGACCCAGTACTTC. This encodes CASSRRVQETQYF.

The chain employs TRBV27 and TRBJ2-1; D remains unclear. Germline CDR1 reads MNHEY; CDR2 reads SMNVEV (reference sequence). The germline V and J ends were trimmed by 2 bases and 7 bases, with 15 bases remaining between them. The CDR3 consists of 15 residues. CDR3 sequence: CASSLRDSVFNEQFF. The CDR3 coding sequence is TGTGCCAGCAGTTTAAGAGACTCGGTTTTTAATGAGCAGTTCTTC.

In the case of this clonotype: A read error may account for a junction end that differs from germline. V and J are TRBV2 and TRBJ2-7; 7 bases are shared with TRBD2. CDR3 size: 13 residues. Germline CDR1 is SNHLY and CDR2 is FYNNEI. CDR3 sequence (DNA): TGTGCCAGCACGCGGGAGTGGATAGCGGAGCGGTACTTC. Translating gives CASTREWIAERYF.

The genes are TRBV6-1 and TRBJ2-2; D is unresolved. The length of the CDR3 is 14 residues. Trimming stripped 2 bases from V and 2 bases from J, with 6 bases between. CDR1 is MNHNS and CDR2 is SASEGT in the germline V gene. The CDR3 region has the DNA TGTGCCAGCAGTGAAACGGGCAACACCGGGGAGCTGTTTTTT. Encoded protein: CASSETGNTGELFF.

V is TRBV6-1 and J is TRBJ2-3, with TRBD1 matching 11 bases. The CDR3 is 15 residues long. With 7 bases clipped from V and 4 bases from J, the junction kept 7 bases outside the gene matches. Germline V gene data show CDR1 as MNHNS and CDR2 as SASEGT. The CDR3 region is CASTAPGQGADTQYF. The CDR3 DNA follows: TGTGCCAGCACCGCCCCGGGACAGGGGGCAGATACGCAGTATTTT.

This clonotype is judged large. The chain links TRBV20-1 to TRBJ2-3, with 7 bases lining up with TRBD2. This CDR3 spans 14 amino acids. Germline V lookup: CDR1 DFQATT, CDR2 SNEGSKA (reference sequence). The V gene end was trimmed by 4 bases and the J gene end by 3 bases; junction bases not matched to a gene: 7. CDR3 amino acids: CSATLPLATDTQYF. CDR3 coding DNA: TGCAGTGCTACACTACCACTAGCGACAGATACGCAGTATTTT.

The rearrangement uses TRBV12-3 or TRBV12-4 and TRBJ1-2; 8 bases align to TRBD1. The CDR3 has 13 amino acids. After removal of 6 bases from V and 8 bases from J, the junction contained 8 bases not matched to a gene. The CDR3 here is CASSPPGGYGYTF. The CDR3 DNA sequence: TGTGCCAGCAGCCCGCCAGGGGGCTACGGCTACACCTTC.

The V and J genes are TRBV6-1 and TRBJ1-5; 10 positions agree with TRBD1. The CDR3 is 20 residues long. V lost 5 bases to trimming and J lost 0 bases; unmatched junction nucleotides: 16. In germline, CDR1 is MNHNS, CDR2 SASEGT. The CDR3 region is CASSTTGTGVFFSSNQPQHF. In nucleotides, the CDR3 is TGTGCCAGCAGTACCACTGGGACAGGGGTTTTCTTCAGTAGCAATCAGCCCCAGCATTTT.

This clonotype was counted only a few times. The rearrangement links TRBV20-1 to TRBJ2-5, with D tentatively TRBD2 (6 bases). The CDR3 runs 14 residues. The V end lost 2 bases, the J end lost 4 bases, and 14 bases lay between the germline ends. Per the germline V gene, CDR1 is DFQATT and CDR2 is SNEGSKA (reference sequence). The CDR3 coding sequence is TGCAGTGCTAGACGCGGGACTGCCGGAGAGACCCAGTACTTC. It codes for CSARRGTAGETQYF.

J is TRBJ2-2 and V is TRBV11-1; D unclear. The CDR3 sequence is 14 residues long. V was clipped by 5 bases and J by 4 bases, with 11 bases between them. The germline CDR1 and CDR2 sequences are SGHAT and FQDESV (reference sequence). CDR3 nucleotides: TGTGCCAGCAGCAGGTCACAGATCACCGGGGAGCTGTTTTTT. Translated: CASSRSQITGELFF.

This clonotype has more than one count but fewer than ten. V gene TRBV6-1 combines with J gene TRBJ1-6, with 8 bases that match TRBD1. CDR1 and CDR2 from the germline V gene are MNHNS and SASEGT. Trimming cost V 7 bases and J 9 bases; bases outside gene matches: 11. The CDR3 contains 15 residues. The CDR3 DNA sequence: TGTGCCAGCACCGAGGGGGGGCAGGGGGCTTCACCCCTCCACTTT. Translating it yields CASTEGGQGASPLHF.

The table lists this clonotype with a few counts. CDR3 sequence: CASSQQYSNQPQHF. CDR3 DNA: TGTGCCAGCTCACAACAGTATAGCAATCAGCCCCAGCATTTT. This chain joins TRBV18 and TRBJ1-5; D is uncertain. CDR3 length equals 14 residues. Germline V lookup: CDR1 KGHSH, CDR2 LQKENI. V was trimmed by 4 bases and J by 0 bases, leaving 7 bases between them.